This T cell receptor (beta chain) is drawn from a study of blood T cell repertoires in COVID-19 (dated by TCRdb to 2018 to 2020). In the study overall: Samples from collaborators originated in the United States, Italy and Spain and spanned both the acute and convalescent phases of COVID-19. The repertoires were released in a freely available public database intended as a resource for research on the immune response to SARS-CoV-2. Where available, HLA class I and class II types were taken from metadata supplied by the sample provider and were not determined by assay-based typing. The sample metadata nearly always contained a de-identified subject ID, COVID-19 status, age in years and sex. Deeply sampled blood TCRbeta repertoires from subjects exposed to, actively infected with, or recovered from COVID-19 were included in the dataset. Samples were obtained from the ongoing ImmuneRACE study (first 160 participants) and from over 1,000 subjects provided by 6 global collaborators. The material from the prospective study consisted of cDNA or gDNA derived from T cells, B-cell-depleted T cells, or PBMCs. What the work shows at the level of the full study, not this receptor alone: How much clinical and demographic metadata was included differed by source and by participant, and the metadata was provided uncurated.

Enrolling through a virtual design, the prospective study's participants ranged in age from roughly 18 to 95 years and lived across around 25 United States geographic areas. In the prospective study, cohorts were assigned on the basis of participant-reported clinical history obtained from a screening survey and a study questionnaire. In the prospective study, mobile phlebotomists collected whole blood, serum and a nasopharyngeal or oropharyngeal swab from each participant. Participants in the prospective study had the option to provide additional blood draws and questionnaires over an approximately 2-month period. Before DNA extraction, blood samples from the prospective study were shipped at room temperature or frozen. In regard to this clone: This clone's antigen is unknown. The input lacks base qualities; no much larger clone sits a single base away.

TCRbeta CDR3 regions were amplified from genomic DNA using the immunoSEQ Assay, a bias-controlled multiplex PCR. In the paper's pipeline: The number of nucleated cells in each sample was estimated from the amplification of reference gene primers within the assay. To quantify the absolute abundance of each unique TCRbeta CDR3 rearrangement, sequence reads were collapsed and filtered. For each sample, productive Simpson clonality was calculated as the square root of Simpson's diversity index over productive rearrangements. Entries here come from immuneACCESS through TCRdb and include only in-frame sequences with V and J called. Some clones fail to appear in such tables; in the studies checked, an unresolved V gene covers under half of the shortfall, and the cause of the remainder is unknown. From that table come the V and J calls and clone size; the DNA was used to work out D and trimming. The sample table contains 250,000 to 300,000 clones; only one count was recorded for about 90% of them. 1.2% of the sample comes from the top ten.

Sequences were obtained from PBMCs or T cells enriched from blood (not recorded which). This sequence was found in a human donor in a cohort exposed to, infected with or recovered from COVID-19 (not recorded which). The donor label of this sample is uncertain.

This receptor has the CDR3 CASSGWDSSYEQYF. The DNA sequence reads TGTGCCAGTAGCGGATGGGACAGCTCCTACGAGCAGTACTTC. The receptor chain draws on TRBV19 and TRBJ2-7; 7 bases in between match TRBD1. Trimming removed 6 bases from V and 0 bases from J; the gene matches leave 5 bases unexplained. The germline V gene (reference sequence) sets CDR1 to LNHDA and CDR2 to SQIVND. The CDR3 numbers 14 residues from cysteine through phenylalanine. Only CDR3 DNA remains: 42 bases, in frame from the first base.